Below, one TCR beta chain is given with its context. This sample is part of a study of CD8+ T cells in alopecia areata. The CDR3 sequence is 16 residues long. Trimming left V 3 bases short and J 5 bases short, with 18 bases between. Germline V gene lookup returns CDR1 SNHLY and CDR2 FYNNEI. The treatment denotes: oral pan-JAK inhibitor, 5-10 mg twice daily. RNA was extracted and reverse transcribed into cDNA as the sequencing template. Here immunoSEQ multiplex PCR was the method, and the copy in TCRdb shows in-frame clones only, minus some. The sample yields about 200,000 clones, roughly three fifths seen once.

Material: CD4+ T cells sorted from blood, obtained at week 4, from a patient treated with tofacitinib. This sequence joins TRBV2 and TRBJ2-3; the D gene is possibly TRBD1 (5 bases). This TCR was recovered from a human donor with alopecia areata. The CDR3 nucleotides are TGTGCCAGCAGTGAGAACGGGCAGGGAATAATAGATACGCAGTATTTT. Residues: CASSENGQGIIDTQYF.